This TCR beta chain originates from a study of human T cells and chemical hapten exposure. Study background: Patch tests delivered 0.01% DPC to the upper back and were evaluated at 6 days. Per-sample TCR yields varied mainly from small pooled library volume differences.

Time point described: pre-sensitization, week 0. Treatment meaning: therapeutic diphenylcyclopropenone sensitization with weekly scalp DPC. Total RNA came from unfractionated whole blood. TCRdb re-derived calls from the RACE reads in MiXCR, one entry per CDR3 protein. The table includes a few hundred thousand distinct CDR3 sequences, over 7.5% detected once. CDR3 length: 15 amino acids. J gave up 4 bases and V 7 bases, and 11 bases lay outside the gene matches. Study observations and caveats: Sensitization with DPC brought no change to TCRs above 1 in 1000 in frequency.

Worth noting for this clonotype: Its antigen is currently unknown.

The chain combines TRBV12-3 or TRBV12-4 with TRBJ2-3; 7 nucleotides agree with TRBD2. The sample in question was whole blood, obtained in connection with sensitization to the hapten diphenylcyclopropenone (DPC). The origin of this receptor is a man aged 18-30 years with alopecia areata. Some clones in this sample may be carry-over from other donors' samples. This CDR3 reads CASTTAGDRSDTQYF. The CDR3 DNA reads as TGTGCCAGCACCACTGCGGGAGATCGGTCAGATACGCAGTATTTT.